Each of the 27 T cell receptor beta chains below was sequenced from the same sample in a study of cytomegalovirus exposure and HLA in healthy donors. The primer mix had 60 Vbeta and 13 Jbeta primers. The assay was immunoSEQ multiplex PCR, and TCRdb's table has in-frame clones only and misses some. The data hold approximately 160,000 clones, with roughly 75% observed a single time. What was sequenced was PBMCs. These receptors were taken from a male donor in good health and CMV-seronegative.

The chain employs TRBV10-3 and TRBJ1-1; D is perhaps TRBD1 (6 bases). The germline V gene has CDR1 ENHRY and CDR2 SYGVKD. V lost 0 bases and J 10 bases, leaving 15 bases between the germline ends. The CDR3 loop spans 14 amino acids. CDR3 protein: CAISESATGLGAFF. The CDR3 coding sequence is TGTGCCATCAGTGAGTCGGCCACAGGGCTTGGAGCTTTCTTT.

This chain connects TRBV5-6 to TRBJ2-2, with 9 positions matching TRBD1. V dropped 2 bases and J dropped 7; count of bases not matched to a gene: 3. In germline, CDR1 is SGHDT, CDR2 YYEEEE. The length of the CDR3 is 14 residues. The CDR3 reads CASSLGQGFGELFF. CDR3 nucleotides: TGTGCCAGCAGCTTAGGACAGGGGTTCGGGGAGCTGTTTTTT.

The CDR3 loop is CASSSVQGAEAFF. The CDR3 DNA reads as TGTGCCAGCAGCTCGGTACAGGGGGCTGAAGCTTTCTTT. The gene calls are TRBV7-3 and TRBJ1-1, with TRBD1 matching over 8 bases. This CDR3 comprises 13 residues. The ends lost 4 bases at V and 6 bases at J; junction bases unmatched: 4. Germline CDR1 and CDR2: SGHTA and FQGTGA.

The chain links TRBV28 to TRBJ1-2; no clear D. V was clipped by 6 bases and J by 8 bases, with 13 bases between them. This CDR3 spans 12 amino acids. Per germline, CDR1 MDHEN and CDR2 SYDVKM. The CDR3 is CASRQTGIGYTF. Here the CDR3 DNA reads TGTGCCAGCAGGCAAACGGGTATCGGCTACACCTTC.

The chain has TRBV7-2 and TRBJ1-1; 7 positions agree with TRBD1. This CDR3 is 15 amino acids long. V shed 0 bases, J shed 0 bases, and the junction held 1 base outside the gene matches. Germline V gene lookup returns CDR1 SGHTA and CDR2 FQGNSA. The chain's CDR3 is CASSLAGGVNTEAFF. CDR3 sequence (DNA): TGTGCCAGCAGCTTAGCAGGGGGCGTGAACACTGAAGCTTTCTTT.

This chain uses TRBV5-1 with TRBJ2-7; D is possibly TRBD1 (6 bases). The CDR3 runs to 17 residues. V gave up 0 bases and J gave up 0 bases, with 16 bases separating them. Germline CDR1 is SGHRS and CDR2 is YFSETQ. The CDR3 nucleotides read TGCGCCAGCAGCTTGGCGGCTGACAGGATCAGCTCCTACGAGCAGTACTTC. This codes for CASSLAADRISSYEQYF.

This clone was seen just once. The chain recombines TRBV4-2 with TRBJ1-5; no clear D. Germline V gene data show CDR1 as LGHNA and CDR2 as YNFKEQ. The CDR3 is 13 residues long. Trimming cost V 0 bases and J 4 bases, with 4 bases left between them. The CDR3 nucleotides read TGTGCCAGCAGCCAAGATCCAAATCAGCCCCAGCATTTT. Translation: CASSQDPNQPQHF.

This clone came up a few times. The rearrangement links TRBV19 to TRBJ2-5, with D maybe TRBD2 (5 bases). CDR1 is LNHDA, CDR2 SQIVND, per germline (reference sequence). The V and J ends lost 7 bases and 2 bases respectively, with 14 bases between them. The CDR3 has 14 residues. Here the CDR3 reads CASKTGIDQETQYF. The CDR3 DNA reads as TGTGCCAGTAAAACGGGGATTGATCAAGAGACCCAGTACTTC.

V is TRBV6-5 and J is TRBJ2-7, with D unresolved. Trimming took off 7 bases at V and 4 bases at J, with 11 bases between the two ends. Germline CDR1 is MNHEY and CDR2 is SVGAGI. This CDR3 is built from 12 residues. The CDR3 sequence is CASTVSGYEQYF. CDR3 bases: TGTGCCAGCACCGTGTCCGGGTACGAGCAGTACTTC.

The chain recombines TRBV10-3 with TRBJ1-6, with TRBD1 matching 10 bases. The CDR3 covers 14 residues. V shed 4 bases and J 11 bases; nucleotides not matched to a gene: 5. Per germline, CDR1 ENHRY and CDR2 SYGVKD. The CDR3 reads CAISAGQGGAPLHF. The CDR3 coding sequence is TGTGCCATCAGTGCTGGACAGGGGGGCGCACCCCTCCACTTT.

This chain joins TRBV6-5 and TRBJ1-2; 8 bases agree with TRBD1. Trimming took 7 bases from V and 4 from J; bases not matched to a gene: 11. This CDR3 has 15 residues. Germline values: CDR1 MNHEY, CDR2 SVGAGI. CDR3 DNA sequence: TGTGCCAGCACGATTGGACAGGGAAGTTTCTATGGCTACACCTTC. It encodes CASTIGQGSFYGYTF.

The chain links TRBV28 to TRBJ2-6; 8 bases fit TRBD1. Germline CDR1 is MDHEN and CDR2 is SYDVKM. V shed 8 bases, J shed 4 bases, and the junction held 4 bases outside the gene matches. The CDR3 totals 14 residues. CDR3 sequence reads: CASGTGGGANVLTF. CDR3 sequence (DNA): TGTGCCAGCGGTACAGGGGGAGGGGCCAACGTCCTGACTTTC.

The J gene is TRBJ2-3, the V gene TRBV7-8; perhaps TRBD2 as D (5 bases). CDR1 SGHVS and CDR2 FQNEAQ come from the germline V gene. Trimming took 0 bases from V and 0 from J, leaving 10 bases between them. The CDR3 has 16 amino acids. The CDR3 bases are TGTGCCAGCAGCTTAGCTGCCCAGCGGAGCACAGATACGCAGTATTTT. This encodes CASSLAAQRSTDTQYF.

The chain is built from TRBV18 and TRBJ1-4, with 8 bases fitting TRBD1. Trimming cost V 3 bases and J 5 bases; bases outside gene matches: 8. Germline assignment: CDR1 KGHSH and CDR2 LQKENI. The CDR3 is 16 residues long. CDR3 DNA sequence: TGTGCCAGCTCACCTGGTGCCAGGACAGGGAATGAAAAACTGTTTTTT. Protein sequence: CASSPGARTGNEKLFF.

This sequence joins TRBV19 and TRBJ2-1; maybe TRBD2 (5 bases). CDR3 length: 12 amino acids. V lost 5 bases to trimming and J lost 5 bases, with 7 bases between them. CDR1 and CDR2 (germline): LNHDA, SQIVND (reference sequence). The CDR3 DNA follows: TGTGCCAGTAGTCGGACTGACAATGAGCAGTTCTTC. Translation gives CASSRTDNEQFF.

The gene calls are TRBV15 and TRBJ2-3; tentative D call: TRBD2 (6 bases). This CDR3 is built from 12 residues. Germline CDR1 reads LNHNV; CDR2 reads YYDKDF (reference sequence). V was clipped by 6 bases and J by 6 bases, with 10 bases between them. The CDR3 is CATSYAGDTQYF. The CDR3 DNA reads as TGTGCCACCAGTTATGCGGGGGATACGCAGTATTTT.

The chain uses TRBV19 and TRBJ1-5, with D uncertain. V lost 3 bases and J lost 0, with 9 bases in between. The CDR3 has 15 amino acids. Germline CDR1 and CDR2: LNHDA and SQIVND (reference sequence). This CDR3 is CASSMSQYSNQPQHF. For the CDR3, the DNA is TGTGCCAGTAGTATGTCACAGTATAGCAATCAGCCCCAGCATTTT.

The chain employs TRBV7-2 and TRBJ2-2; D is unclear. The CDR3 loop spans 14 amino acids. V lost 1 base, J lost 6 bases, and 9 bases lay in between. Germline V gene sequence: CDR1 SGHTA, CDR2 FQGNSA. CDR3 DNA: TGTGCCAGCAGCTTAGTTGGCCAGGCCGGGGAGCTGTTTTTT. It codes for CASSLVGQAGELFF.

J is TRBJ1-3 and V is TRBV7-6; TRBD1 aligns across 10 bases. Germline assignment: CDR1 SGHVS and CDR2 FNYEAQ. Trimming cost V 0 bases and J 0 bases; bases outside gene matches: 2. The CDR3 totals 17 residues. The CDR3 region has the DNA TGTGCCAGCAGCTTAGCGGGACAGGGGTTCTCTGGAAACACCATATATTTT. It translates to CASSLAGQGFSGNTIYF.

This chain joins TRBV6-5 and TRBJ1-4, with D uncertain. The CDR3 is 16 residues long. The V end was cut by 0 bases, the J end by 0 bases, with 8 bases between. Germline CDR1 and CDR2: MNHEY and SVGAGI. Written as DNA, the CDR3 is TGTGCCAGCAGTTACTCGGCCCGGGCAACTAATGAAAAACTGTTTTTT. Its protein is CASSYSARATNEKLFF.

The chain couples TRBV11-2 to TRBJ2-7; 10 bases match TRBD1. The CDR3 contains 15 residues. CDR1 is SGHAT and CDR2 is FQNNGV in the germline V gene. The ends lost 5 bases at V and 5 bases at J; junction bases unmatched: 9. The CDR3 DNA reads as TGTGCCAGCAGCCCGATCGGGACAGGGGTGAACGAGCAGTACTTC. The encoded protein is CASSPIGTGVNEQYF.

The rearrangement links TRBV28 to TRBJ1-1; 8 nucleotides align to TRBD1. This CDR3 has 13 amino acids. Trimming cost V 6 bases and J 7 bases; bases outside gene matches: 7. Germline V gives CDR1 MDHEN, CDR2 SYDVKM. The CDR3 nucleotides are TGTGCCAGCAGAGGACAGGGTGGTATTGAAGCTTTCTTT. This sequence encodes CASRGQGGIEAFF.

This clone was detected only once. The CDR3: CASTFSGNEQFF. The CDR3 coding sequence is TGTGCCAGCACCTTTTCAGGCAATGAGCAGTTCTTC. The V call is TRBV6-6, the J call TRBJ2-1, with D hard to call. The germline V gene has CDR1 MNHNY and CDR2 SVGAGI (reference sequence). The CDR3 length is 12 residues. The ends were cut back, 7 bases at V and 6 bases at J, with 10 bases in the middle.

This clone is a singleton in its sample. V gene TRBV21-1 combines with J gene TRBJ1-1. TRBV21-1 is tagged as a pseudogene. The CDR3 has 16 amino acids. The CDR3 is CASTAIPFLVNTEAFF. DNA for the CDR3: TGTGCCAGCACCGCAATCCCTTTTTTAGTGAACACTGAAGCTTTCTTT.

J is TRBJ2-1 and V is TRBV5-1; TRBD2 agrees at 7 bases. V gave up 5 bases and J gave up 3 bases; unmatched junction bases: 8. This CDR3 is 15 amino acids long. Germline CDR1 and CDR2: SGHRS and YFSETQ. The CDR3 sequence is CASRRLAALYNEQFF. CDR3 DNA: TGCGCCAGCAGACGTCTAGCGGCCCTCTACAATGAGCAGTTCTTC.

In nucleotides, the CDR3 is TGTGCCAGCAGTGAGACTAGCGGGAACGTCGGGACCCAGTACTTC. It is translated as CASSETSGNVGTQYF. The chain combines TRBV2 with TRBJ2-5; 11 bases map to TRBD2. V was clipped by 3 bases and J by 7 bases; unmatched bases: 7. The CDR3 spans 15 residues. Germline V gene lookup returns CDR1 SNHLY and CDR2 FYNNEI.

The chain uses TRBV6-1 and TRBJ2-7, with 9 bases that match TRBD1. CDR1 and CDR2 from the germline V gene are MNHNS and SASEGT. J gave up 1 base and V 4 bases, and 8 bases lay outside the gene matches. The CDR3 consists of 16 residues. The CDR3 here is CASSGHRGRDSYEQYF. CDR3 in DNA: TGTGCCAGCAGTGGACACAGGGGGCGAGATTCCTACGAGCAGTACTTC.